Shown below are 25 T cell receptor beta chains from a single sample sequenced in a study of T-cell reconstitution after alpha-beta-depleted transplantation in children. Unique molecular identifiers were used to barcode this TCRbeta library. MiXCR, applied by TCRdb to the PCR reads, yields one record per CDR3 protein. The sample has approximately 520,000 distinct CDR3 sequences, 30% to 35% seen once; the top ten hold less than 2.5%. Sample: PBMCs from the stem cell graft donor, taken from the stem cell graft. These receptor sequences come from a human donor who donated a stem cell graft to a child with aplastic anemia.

The CDR3 DNA reads TGTGCCAGCTCACCAGCGGGACTCCTGGATGAGCAGTTCTTC. Translated, it gives CASSPAGLLDEQFF. V usage is TRBV18 and J usage is TRBJ2-1; D may be TRBD2 (6 bases). The CDR3 length is 14 residues. Trimming stripped 2 bases from V and 8 bases from J, with 13 bases between. Germline-derived CDR1 and CDR2 are KGHSH and LQKENI.

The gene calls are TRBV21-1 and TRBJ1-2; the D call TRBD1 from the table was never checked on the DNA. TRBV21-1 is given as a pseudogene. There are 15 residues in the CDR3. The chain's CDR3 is CASSKGQGFCFGYTF. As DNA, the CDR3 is TGTGCCAGCAGCAAGGGACAGGGGTTCTGTTTTGGCTACACCTTC.

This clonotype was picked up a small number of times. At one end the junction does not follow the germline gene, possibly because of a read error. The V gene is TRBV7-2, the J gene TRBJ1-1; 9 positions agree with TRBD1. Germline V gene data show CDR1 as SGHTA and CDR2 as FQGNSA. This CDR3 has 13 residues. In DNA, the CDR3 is TGTGCCAGCAGCCCGGGACAGGGTTTTTCCCTTCGTTTT. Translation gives CASSPGQGFSLRF. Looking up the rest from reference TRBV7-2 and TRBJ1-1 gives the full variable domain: GAGVSQSPSNKVTEKGKDVELRCDPISGHTALYWYRQSLGQGLEFLIYFQGNSAPDKSGLPSDRFSAERTGGSVSTLTIQRTQQEDSAVYLCASSPGQGFSLRFGQGTRLTVV.

Here the CDR3 reads CASSRKGSGAQETQYF. In DNA form, the CDR3 reads TGCGCCAGCAGCCGAAAGGGAAGCGGGGCCCAAGAGACCCAGTACTTC. This chain connects TRBV4-3 to TRBJ2-5, with 7 bases that match TRBD2. V shed 4 bases, J shed 1 base, and the junction held 9 bases outside the gene matches. Germline values: CDR1 LGHNA, CDR2 YSLEER. CDR3 length: 16 amino acids.

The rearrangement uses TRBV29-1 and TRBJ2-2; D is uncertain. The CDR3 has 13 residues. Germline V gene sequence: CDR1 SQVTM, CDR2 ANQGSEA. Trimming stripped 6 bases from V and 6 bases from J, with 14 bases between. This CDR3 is CSVHQDQAGELFF. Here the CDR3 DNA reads TGCAGCGTCCATCAGGATCAGGCCGGGGAGCTGTTTTTT.

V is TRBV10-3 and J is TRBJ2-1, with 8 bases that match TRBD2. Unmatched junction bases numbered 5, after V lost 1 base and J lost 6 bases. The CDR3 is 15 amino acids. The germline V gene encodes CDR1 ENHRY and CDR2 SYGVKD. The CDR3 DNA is TGTGCCATCAGTGAGTTTAAGAGCGGGGGCAATGAGCAGTTCTTC. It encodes CAISEFKSGGNEQFF.

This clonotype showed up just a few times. In DNA form, the CDR3 reads TGTGCCAGCAGCTTAGCTGTCGTCTCCGTGGCAGATACGCAGTATTTT. Protein sequence: CASSLAVVSVADTQYF. The chain has TRBV7-2 and TRBJ2-3; D is unresolved. Germline V gene lookup returns CDR1 SGHTA and CDR2 FQGNSA. V shed 0 bases and J shed 4 bases, with 14 bases lying between them. The CDR3 runs 16 residues. The entire variable domain, with the rest obtained from reference TRBV7-2 and TRBJ2-3, is as follows: GAGVSQSPSNKVTEKGKDVELRCDPISGHTALYWYRQSLGQGLEFLIYFQGNSAPDKSGLPSDRFSAERTGGSVSTLTIQRTQQEDSAVYLCASSLAVVSVADTQYFGPGTRLTVL.

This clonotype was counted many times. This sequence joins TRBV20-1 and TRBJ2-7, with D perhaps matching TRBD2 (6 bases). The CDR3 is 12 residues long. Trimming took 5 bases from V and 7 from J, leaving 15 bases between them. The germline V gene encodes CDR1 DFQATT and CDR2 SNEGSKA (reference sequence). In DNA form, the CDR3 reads TGCAGTGCTGGCAGCAAAGGGAGGGAGCAGTACTTC. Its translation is CSAGSKGREQYF.

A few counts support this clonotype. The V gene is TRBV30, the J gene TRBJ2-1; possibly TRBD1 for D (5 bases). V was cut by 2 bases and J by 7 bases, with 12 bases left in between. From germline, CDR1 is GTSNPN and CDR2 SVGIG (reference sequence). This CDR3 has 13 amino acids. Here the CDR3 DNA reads TGTGCCTGGAGTAGGGGCGCAGGAAATGAGCAGTTCTTC. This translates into CAWSRGAGNEQFF.

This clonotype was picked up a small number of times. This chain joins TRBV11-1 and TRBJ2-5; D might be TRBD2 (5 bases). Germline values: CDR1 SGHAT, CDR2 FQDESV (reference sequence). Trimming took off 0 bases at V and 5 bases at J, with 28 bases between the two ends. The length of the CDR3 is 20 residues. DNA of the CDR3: TGTGCCAGCAGCTTAGCGTTGGGCCTTTCAGGAGGCGTTGGTTTGGAGACCCAGTACTTC. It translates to CASSLALGLSGGVGLETQYF.

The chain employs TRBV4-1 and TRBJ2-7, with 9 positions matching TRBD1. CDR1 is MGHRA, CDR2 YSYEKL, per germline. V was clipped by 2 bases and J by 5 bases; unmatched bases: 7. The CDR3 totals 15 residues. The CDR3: CASSQSRTGVHEQYF. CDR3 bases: TGCGCCAGCAGCCAATCCCGGACAGGGGTGCACGAGCAGTACTTC.

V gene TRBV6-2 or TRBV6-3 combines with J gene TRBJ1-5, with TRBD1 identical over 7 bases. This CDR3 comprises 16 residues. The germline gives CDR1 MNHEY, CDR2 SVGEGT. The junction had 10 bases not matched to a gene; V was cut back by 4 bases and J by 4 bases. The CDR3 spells CASSWGTVKKNQPQHF. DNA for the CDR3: TGTGCCAGCAGTTGGGGGACAGTAAAAAAAAATCAGCCCCAGCATTTT.

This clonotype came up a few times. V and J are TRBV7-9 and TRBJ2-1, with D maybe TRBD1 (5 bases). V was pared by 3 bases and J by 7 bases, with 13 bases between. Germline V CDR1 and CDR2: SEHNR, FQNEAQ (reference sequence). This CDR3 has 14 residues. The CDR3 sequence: CASSLWGAENEQFF. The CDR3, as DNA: TGTGCCAGCAGCTTGTGGGGCGCCGAGAATGAGCAGTTCTTC.

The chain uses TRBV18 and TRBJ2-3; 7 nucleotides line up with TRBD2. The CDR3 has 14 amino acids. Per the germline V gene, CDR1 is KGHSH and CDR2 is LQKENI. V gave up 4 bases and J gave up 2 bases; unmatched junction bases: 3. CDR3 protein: CASSLGTITDTQYF. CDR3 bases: TGTGCCAGCTCACTAGGGACTATCACAGATACGCAGTATTTT.

As DNA, the CDR3 is TGTGCCAGCTCACCAGAACTGGTCTCTGGAAACACCATATATTTT. Translating it yields CASSPELVSGNTIYF. The V gene is TRBV18, the J gene TRBJ1-3; D not resolved. V lost 2 bases to trimming and J lost 0 bases, with 8 bases between them. CDR3 length: 15 amino acids. CDR1 and CDR2 (germline): KGHSH, LQKENI.

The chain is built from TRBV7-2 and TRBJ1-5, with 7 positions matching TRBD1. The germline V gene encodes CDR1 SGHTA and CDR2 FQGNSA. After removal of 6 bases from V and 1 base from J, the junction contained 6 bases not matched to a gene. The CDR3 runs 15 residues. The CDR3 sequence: CASSISGGSNQPQHF. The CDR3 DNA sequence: TGTGCCAGCAGTATATCAGGGGGAAGCAATCAGCCCCAGCATTTT.

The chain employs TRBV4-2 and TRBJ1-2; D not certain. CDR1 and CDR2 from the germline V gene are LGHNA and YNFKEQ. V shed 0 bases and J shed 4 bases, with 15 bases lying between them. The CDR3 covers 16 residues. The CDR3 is CASSQESRQLLYGYTF. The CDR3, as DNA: TGTGCCAGCAGCCAAGAATCTCGGCAGCTACTCTATGGCTACACCTTC.

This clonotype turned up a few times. The CDR3 DNA is TGTGCCAGCAGCGATACTGTATCGGATCTTTATGAGCAGTTCTTC. This gives the protein CASSDTVSDLYEQFF. The gene calls are TRBV9 and TRBJ2-1; D gene ambiguous. This CDR3 has 15 residues. V dropped 3 bases and J dropped 8 bases, with 18 bases sitting between them. The germline CDR1 and CDR2 sequences are SGDLS and YYNGEE.

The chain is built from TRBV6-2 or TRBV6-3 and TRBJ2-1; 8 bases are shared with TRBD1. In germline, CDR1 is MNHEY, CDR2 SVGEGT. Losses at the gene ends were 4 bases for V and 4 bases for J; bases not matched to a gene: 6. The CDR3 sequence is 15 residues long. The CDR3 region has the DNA TGTGCCAGCAGTTTGTCGGGACAGGTATACAATGAGCAGTTCTTC. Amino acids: CASSLSGQVYNEQFF.

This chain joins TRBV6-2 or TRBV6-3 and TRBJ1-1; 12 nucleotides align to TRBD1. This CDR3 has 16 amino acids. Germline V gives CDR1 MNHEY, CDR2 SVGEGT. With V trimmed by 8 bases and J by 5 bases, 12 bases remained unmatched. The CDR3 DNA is TGTGCCAGCGTTCGGGACAGGGGGCAATGGAGGACTGAAGCTTTCTTT. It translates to CASVRDRGQWRTEAFF.

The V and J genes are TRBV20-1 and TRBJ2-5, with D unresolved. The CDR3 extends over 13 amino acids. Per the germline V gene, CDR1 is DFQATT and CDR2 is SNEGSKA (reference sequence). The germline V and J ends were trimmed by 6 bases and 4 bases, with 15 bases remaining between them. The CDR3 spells CSAPDLPSETQYF. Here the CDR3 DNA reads TGCAGTGCCCCGGACCTTCCGTCAGAGACCCAGTACTTC.

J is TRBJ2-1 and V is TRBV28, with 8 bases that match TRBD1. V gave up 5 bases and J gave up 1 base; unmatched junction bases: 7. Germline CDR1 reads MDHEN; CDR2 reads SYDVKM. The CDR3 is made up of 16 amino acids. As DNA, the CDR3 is TGTGCCAGCAGTCAGCTCAGGGGGCGTTCCTACAATGAGCAGTTCTTC. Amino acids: CASSQLRGRSYNEQFF.

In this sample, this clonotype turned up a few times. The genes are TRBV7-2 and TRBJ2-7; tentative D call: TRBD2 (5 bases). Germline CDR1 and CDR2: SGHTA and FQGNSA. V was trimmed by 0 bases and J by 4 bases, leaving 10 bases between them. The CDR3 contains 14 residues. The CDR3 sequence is CASSLAGVMYEQYF. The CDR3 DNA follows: TGTGCCAGCAGCTTAGCGGGAGTTATGTACGAGCAGTACTTC. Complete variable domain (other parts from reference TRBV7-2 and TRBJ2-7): GAGVSQSPSNKVTEKGKDVELRCDPISGHTALYWYRQSLGQGLEFLIYFQGNSAPDKSGLPSDRFSAERTGGSVSTLTIQRTQQEDSAVYLCASSLAGVMYEQYFGPGTRLTVT.

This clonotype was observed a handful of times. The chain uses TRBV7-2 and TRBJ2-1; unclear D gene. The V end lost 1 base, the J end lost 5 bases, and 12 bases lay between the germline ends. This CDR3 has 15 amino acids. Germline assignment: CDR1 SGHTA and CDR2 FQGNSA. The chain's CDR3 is CASSLEWSSNNEQFF. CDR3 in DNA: TGTGCCAGCAGCTTAGAGTGGTCCTCAAACAATGAGCAGTTCTTC. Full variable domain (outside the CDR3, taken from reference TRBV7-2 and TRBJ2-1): GAGVSQSPSNKVTEKGKDVELRCDPISGHTALYWYRQSLGQGLEFLIYFQGNSAPDKSGLPSDRFSAERTGGSVSTLTIQRTQQEDSAVYLCASSLEWSSNNEQFFGPGTRLTVL.

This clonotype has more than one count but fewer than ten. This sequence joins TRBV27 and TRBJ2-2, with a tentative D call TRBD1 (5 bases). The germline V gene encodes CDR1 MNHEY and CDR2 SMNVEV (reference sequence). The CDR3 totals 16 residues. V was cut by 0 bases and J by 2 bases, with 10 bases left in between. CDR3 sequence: CASSLSKGLNTGELFF. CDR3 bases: TGTGCCAGCAGTTTATCCAAGGGGCTAAACACCGGGGAGCTGTTTTTT.